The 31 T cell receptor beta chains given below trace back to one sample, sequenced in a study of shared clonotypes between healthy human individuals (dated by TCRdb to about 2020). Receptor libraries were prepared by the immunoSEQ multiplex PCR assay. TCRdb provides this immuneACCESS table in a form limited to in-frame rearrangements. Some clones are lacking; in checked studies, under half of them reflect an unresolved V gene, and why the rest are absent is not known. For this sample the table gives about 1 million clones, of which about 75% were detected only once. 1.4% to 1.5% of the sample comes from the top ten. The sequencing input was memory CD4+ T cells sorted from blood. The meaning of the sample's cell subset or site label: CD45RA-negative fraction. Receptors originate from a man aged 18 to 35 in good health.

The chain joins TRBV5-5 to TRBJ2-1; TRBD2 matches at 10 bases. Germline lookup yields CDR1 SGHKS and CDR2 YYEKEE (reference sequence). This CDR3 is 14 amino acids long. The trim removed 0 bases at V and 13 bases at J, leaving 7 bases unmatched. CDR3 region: CASSLDPSGGPQFF. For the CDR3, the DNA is TGTGCCAGCAGCTTGGATCCTAGCGGGGGACCTCAGTTCTTC.

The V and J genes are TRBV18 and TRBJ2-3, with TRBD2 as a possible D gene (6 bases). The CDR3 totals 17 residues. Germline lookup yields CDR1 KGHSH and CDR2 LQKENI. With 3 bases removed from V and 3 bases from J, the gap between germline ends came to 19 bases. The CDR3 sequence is CASSPRRGAETTDTQYF. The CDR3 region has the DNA TGTGCCAGCTCACCGAGGAGGGGCGCGGAGACAACAGATACGCAGTATTTT.

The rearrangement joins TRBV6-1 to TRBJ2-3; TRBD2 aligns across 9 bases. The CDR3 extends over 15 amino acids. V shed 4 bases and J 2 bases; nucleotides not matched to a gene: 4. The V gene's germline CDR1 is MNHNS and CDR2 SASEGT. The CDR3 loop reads CASSVLAGDTDTQYF. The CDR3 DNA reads TGTGCCAGCAGTGTTTTAGCGGGAGACACAGATACGCAGTATTTT.

The CDR3 protein is CASSMGAGNSYEQYF. CDR3 nucleotide sequence: TGTGCCAGTAGTATGGGGGCAGGGAATTCCTACGAGCAGTACTTC. The J gene is TRBJ2-7, the V gene TRBV19; D is perhaps TRBD1 (6 bases). V lost 3 bases and J 1 base, leaving 13 bases between the germline ends. The CDR3 covers 15 residues. CDR1 and CDR2 (germline): LNHDA, SQIVND (reference sequence). The variable domain in full, completed from reference TRBV19 and TRBJ2-7, reads DGGITQSPKYLFRKEGQNVTLSCEQNLNHDAMYWYRQDPGQGLRLIYYSQIVNDFQKGDIAEGYSVSREKKESFPLTVTSAQKNPTAFYLCASSMGAGNSYEQYFGPGTRLTVT.

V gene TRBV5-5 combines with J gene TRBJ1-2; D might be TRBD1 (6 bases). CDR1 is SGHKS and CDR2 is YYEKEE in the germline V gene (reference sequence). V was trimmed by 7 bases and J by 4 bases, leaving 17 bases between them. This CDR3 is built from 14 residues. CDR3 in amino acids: CASVAQGDSYGYTF. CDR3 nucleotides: TGTGCCAGCGTGGCACAGGGAGATAGCTATGGCTACACCTTC. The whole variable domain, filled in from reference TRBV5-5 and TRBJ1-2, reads DAGVTQSPTHLIKTRGQQVTLRCSPISGHKSVSWYQQVLGQGPQFIFQYYEKEERGRGNFPDRFSARQFPNYSSELNVNALLLGDSALYLCASVAQGDSYGYTFGSGTRLTVV.

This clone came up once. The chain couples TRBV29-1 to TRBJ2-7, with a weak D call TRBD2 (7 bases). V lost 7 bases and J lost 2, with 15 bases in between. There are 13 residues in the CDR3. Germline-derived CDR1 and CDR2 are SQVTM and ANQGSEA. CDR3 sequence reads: CSGGEGGTYEQYF. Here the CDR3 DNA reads TGCAGCGGAGGTGAGGGGGGGACCTACGAGCAGTACTTC.

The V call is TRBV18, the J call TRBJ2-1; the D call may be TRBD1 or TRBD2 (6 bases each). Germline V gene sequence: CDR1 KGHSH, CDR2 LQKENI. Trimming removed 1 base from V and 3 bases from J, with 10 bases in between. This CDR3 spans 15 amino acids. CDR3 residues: CASSPRGAGYNEQFF. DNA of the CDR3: TGTGCCAGCTCACCACGGGGGGCAGGCTACAATGAGCAGTTCTTC. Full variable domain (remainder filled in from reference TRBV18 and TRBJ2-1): NAGVMQNPRHLVRRRGQEARLRCSPMKGHSHVYWYRQLPEEGLKFMVYLQKENIIDESGMPKERFSAEFPKEGPSILRIQQVVRGDSAAYFCASSPRGAGYNEQFFGPGTRLTVL.

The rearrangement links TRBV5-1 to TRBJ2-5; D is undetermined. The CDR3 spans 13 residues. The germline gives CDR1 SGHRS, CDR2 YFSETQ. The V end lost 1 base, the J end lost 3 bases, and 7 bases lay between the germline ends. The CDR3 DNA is TGCGCCAGCAGCTTGCTGGCAGAAGAGACCCAGTACTTC. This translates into CASSLLAEETQYF.

CDR3 coding DNA: TGTGCCAGCAGTGAAGTGTATGCGGGCACTGAAGCTTTCTTT. This gives the protein CASSEVYAGTEAFF. The chain couples TRBV6-1 to TRBJ1-1; D not certain. Trimming left V 1 base short and J 4 bases short, with 10 bases between. This CDR3 spans 14 amino acids. Germline values: CDR1 MNHNS, CDR2 SASEGT.

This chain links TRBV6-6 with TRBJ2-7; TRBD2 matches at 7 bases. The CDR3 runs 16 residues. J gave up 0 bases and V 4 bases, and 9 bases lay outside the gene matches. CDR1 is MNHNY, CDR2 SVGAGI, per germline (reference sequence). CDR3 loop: CASSWTSPRSSYEQYF. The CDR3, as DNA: TGTGCCAGCAGTTGGACTAGTCCAAGGAGCTCCTACGAGCAGTACTTC.

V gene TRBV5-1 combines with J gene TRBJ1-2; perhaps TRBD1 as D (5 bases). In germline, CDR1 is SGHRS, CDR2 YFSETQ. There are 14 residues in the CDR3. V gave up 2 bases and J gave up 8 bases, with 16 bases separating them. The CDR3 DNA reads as TGCGCCAGCAGCTTCGCCGGGGGAATGGACGGCTACACCTTC. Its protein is CASSFAGGMDGYTF.

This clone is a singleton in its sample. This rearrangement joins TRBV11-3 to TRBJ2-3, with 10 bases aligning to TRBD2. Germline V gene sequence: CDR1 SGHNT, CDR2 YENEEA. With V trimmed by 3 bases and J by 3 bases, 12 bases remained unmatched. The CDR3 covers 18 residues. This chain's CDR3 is CASSLGSGRGKETDTQYF. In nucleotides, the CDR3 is TGTGCCAGCAGCTTGGGAAGCGGGAGGGGTAAGGAGACAGATACGCAGTATTTT.

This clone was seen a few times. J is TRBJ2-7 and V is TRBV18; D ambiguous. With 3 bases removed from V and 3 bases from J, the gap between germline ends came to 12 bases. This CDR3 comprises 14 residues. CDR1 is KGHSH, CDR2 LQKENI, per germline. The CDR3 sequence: CASSPGLTRYEQYF. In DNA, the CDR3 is TGTGCCAGCTCACCGGGCCTGACCCGCTACGAGCAGTACTTC.

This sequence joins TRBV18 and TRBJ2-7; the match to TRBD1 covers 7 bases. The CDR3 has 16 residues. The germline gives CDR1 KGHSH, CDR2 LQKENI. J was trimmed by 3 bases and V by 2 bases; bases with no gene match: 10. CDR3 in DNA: TGTGCCAGCTCACCAGTGACAGGGACAGCTTTCTACGAGCAGTACTTC. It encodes CASSPVTGTAFYEQYF.

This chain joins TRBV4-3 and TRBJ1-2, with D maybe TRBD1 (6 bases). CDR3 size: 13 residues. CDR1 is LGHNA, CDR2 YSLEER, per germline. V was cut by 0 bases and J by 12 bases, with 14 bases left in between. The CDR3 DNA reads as TGCGCCAGCAGCCAAGACACGGTCGGGGGCCACACCTTC. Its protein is CASSQDTVGGHTF.

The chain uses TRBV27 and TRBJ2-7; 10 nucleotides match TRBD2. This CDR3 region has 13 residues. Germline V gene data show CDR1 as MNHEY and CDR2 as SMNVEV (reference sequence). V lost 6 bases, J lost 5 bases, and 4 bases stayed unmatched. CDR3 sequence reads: CASRLAGGNEQYF. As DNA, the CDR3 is TGTGCCAGCAGATTAGCGGGAGGCAACGAGCAGTACTTC.

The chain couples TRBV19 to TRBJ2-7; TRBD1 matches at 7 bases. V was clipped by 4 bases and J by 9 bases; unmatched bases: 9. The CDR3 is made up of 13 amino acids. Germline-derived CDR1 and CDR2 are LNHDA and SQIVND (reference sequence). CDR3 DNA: TGTGCCAGTAGTAAGGACAGGCTTTCGGGGCAGTACTTC. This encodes CASSKDRLSGQYF.

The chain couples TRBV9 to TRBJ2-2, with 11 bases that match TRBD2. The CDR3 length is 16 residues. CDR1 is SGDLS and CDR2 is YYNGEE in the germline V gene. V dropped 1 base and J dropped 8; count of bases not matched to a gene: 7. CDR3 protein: CASSVSTSGSVGELFF. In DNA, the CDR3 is TGTGCCAGCAGCGTATCCACTAGCGGGAGTGTTGGGGAGCTGTTTTTT.

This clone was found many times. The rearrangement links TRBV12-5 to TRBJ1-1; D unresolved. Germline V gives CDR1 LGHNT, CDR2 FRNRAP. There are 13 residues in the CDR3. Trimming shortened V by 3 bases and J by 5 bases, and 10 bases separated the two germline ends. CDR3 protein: CASGFAPGTEAFF. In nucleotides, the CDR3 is TGTGCTAGTGGTTTTGCCCCCGGGACTGAAGCTTTCTTT. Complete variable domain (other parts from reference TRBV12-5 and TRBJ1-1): DARVTQTPRHKVTEMGQEVTMRCQPILGHNTVFWYRQTMMQGLELLAYFRNRAPLDDSGMPKDRFSAEMPDATLATLKIQPSEPRDSAVYFCASGFAPGTEAFFGQGTRLTVV.

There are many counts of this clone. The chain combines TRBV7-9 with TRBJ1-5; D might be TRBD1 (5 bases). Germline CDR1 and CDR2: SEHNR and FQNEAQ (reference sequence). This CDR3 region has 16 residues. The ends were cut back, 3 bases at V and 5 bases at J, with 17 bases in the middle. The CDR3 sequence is CASSLAGPLGDQPQHF. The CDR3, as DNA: TGTGCCAGCAGCTTGGCGGGACCCTTGGGGGATCAGCCCCAGCATTTT.

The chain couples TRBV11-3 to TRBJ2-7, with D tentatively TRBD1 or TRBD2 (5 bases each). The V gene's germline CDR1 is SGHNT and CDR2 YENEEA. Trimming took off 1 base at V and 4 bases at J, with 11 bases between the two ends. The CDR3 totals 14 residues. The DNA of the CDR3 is TGTGCCAGCAGCTTAGGTCCAGGGAGTTACGAGCAGTACTTC. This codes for CASSLGPGSYEQYF.

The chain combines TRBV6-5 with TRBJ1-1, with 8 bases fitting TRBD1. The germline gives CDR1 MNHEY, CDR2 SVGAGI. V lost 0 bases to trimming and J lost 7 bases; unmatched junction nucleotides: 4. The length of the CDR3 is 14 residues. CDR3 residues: CASSYSVGQGEAFF. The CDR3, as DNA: TGTGCCAGCAGTTACTCGGTCGGACAGGGTGAAGCTTTCTTT.

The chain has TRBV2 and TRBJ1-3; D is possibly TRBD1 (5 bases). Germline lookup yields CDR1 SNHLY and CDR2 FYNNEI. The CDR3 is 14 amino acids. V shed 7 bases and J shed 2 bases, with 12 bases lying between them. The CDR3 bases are TGTGCCAGCAACGAGGGGCAGGCTGGAAACACCATATATTTT. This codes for CASNEGQAGNTIYF.

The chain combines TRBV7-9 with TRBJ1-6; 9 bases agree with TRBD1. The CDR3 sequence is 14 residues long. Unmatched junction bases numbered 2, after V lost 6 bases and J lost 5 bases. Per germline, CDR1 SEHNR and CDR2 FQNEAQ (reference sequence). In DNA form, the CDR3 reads TGTGCCAGCAGACAGGGGGCGGATAATTCACCCCTCCACTTT. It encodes CASRQGADNSPLHF.

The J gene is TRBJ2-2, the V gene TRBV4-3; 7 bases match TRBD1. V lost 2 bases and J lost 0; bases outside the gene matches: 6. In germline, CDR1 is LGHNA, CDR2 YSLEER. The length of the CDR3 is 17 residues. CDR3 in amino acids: CASSQQAGTANTGELFF. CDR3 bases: TGCGCCAGCAGCCAACAGGCCGGGACAGCGAACACCGGGGAGCTGTTTTTT.

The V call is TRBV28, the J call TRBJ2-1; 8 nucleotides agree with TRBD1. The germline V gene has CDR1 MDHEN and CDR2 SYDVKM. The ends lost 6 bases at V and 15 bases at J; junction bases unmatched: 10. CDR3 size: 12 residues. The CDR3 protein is CASSSSGQGSFF. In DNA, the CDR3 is TGTGCCAGCAGCTCATCAGGACAGGGTTCGTTCTTC.

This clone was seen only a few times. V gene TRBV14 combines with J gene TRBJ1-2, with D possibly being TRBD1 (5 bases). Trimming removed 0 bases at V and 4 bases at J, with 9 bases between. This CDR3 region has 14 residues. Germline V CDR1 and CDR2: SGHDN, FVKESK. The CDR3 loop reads CASSQDGGIYGYTF. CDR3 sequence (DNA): TGTGCCAGCAGCCAAGATGGGGGGATCTATGGCTACACCTTC.

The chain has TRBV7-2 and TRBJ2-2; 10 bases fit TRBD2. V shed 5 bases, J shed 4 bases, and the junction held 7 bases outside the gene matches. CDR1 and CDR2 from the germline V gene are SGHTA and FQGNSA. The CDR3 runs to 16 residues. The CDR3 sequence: CASSPPSGRGTGELFF. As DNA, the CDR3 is TGTGCCAGCAGCCCTCCTAGCGGGAGAGGCACCGGGGAGCTGTTTTTT. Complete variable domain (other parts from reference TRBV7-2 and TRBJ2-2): GAGVSQSPSNKVTEKGKDVELRCDPISGHTALYWYRQSLGQGLEFLIYFQGNSAPDKSGLPSDRFSAERTGGSVSTLTIQRTQQEDSAVYLCASSPPSGRGTGELFFGEGSRLTVL.

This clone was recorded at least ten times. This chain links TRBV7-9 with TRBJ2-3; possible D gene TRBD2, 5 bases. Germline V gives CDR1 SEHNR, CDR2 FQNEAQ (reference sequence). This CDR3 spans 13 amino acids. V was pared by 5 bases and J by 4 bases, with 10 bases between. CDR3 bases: TGTGCCAGCAGCATCGGACTTTCAGATACGCAGTATTTT. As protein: CASSIGLSDTQYF.

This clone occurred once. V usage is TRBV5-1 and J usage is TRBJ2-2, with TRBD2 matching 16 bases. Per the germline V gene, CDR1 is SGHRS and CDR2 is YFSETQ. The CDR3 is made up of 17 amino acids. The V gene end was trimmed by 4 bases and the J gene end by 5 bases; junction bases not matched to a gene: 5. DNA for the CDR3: TGCGCCAGCAGCGCGGGACTAGCGGGAGGGGTGACCGGGGAGCTGTTTTTT. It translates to CASSAGLAGGVTGELFF.

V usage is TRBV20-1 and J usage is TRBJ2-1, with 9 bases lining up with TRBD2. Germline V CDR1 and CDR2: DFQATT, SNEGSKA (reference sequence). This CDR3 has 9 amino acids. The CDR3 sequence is CSAGGPRFF. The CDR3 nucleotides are TGCAGCGCGGGGGGGCCAAGGTTCTTC.